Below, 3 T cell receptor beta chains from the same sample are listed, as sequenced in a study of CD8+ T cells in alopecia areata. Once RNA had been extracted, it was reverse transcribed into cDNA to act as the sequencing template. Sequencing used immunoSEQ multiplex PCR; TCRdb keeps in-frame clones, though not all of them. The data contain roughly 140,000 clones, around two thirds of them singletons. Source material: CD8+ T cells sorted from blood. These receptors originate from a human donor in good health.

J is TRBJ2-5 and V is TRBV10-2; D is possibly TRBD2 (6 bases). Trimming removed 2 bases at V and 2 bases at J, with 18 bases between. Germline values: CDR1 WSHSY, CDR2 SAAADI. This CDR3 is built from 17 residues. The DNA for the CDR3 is TGCGCCAGCAGTGAGAGGGGTAGCGGCCTAATACAAGAGACCCAGTACTTC. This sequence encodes CASSERGSGLIQETQYF.

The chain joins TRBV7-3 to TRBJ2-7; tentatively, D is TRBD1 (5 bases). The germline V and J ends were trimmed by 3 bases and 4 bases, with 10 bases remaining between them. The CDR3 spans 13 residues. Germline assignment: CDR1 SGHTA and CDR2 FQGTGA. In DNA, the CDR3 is TGTGCCAGCAGCTTCAAGGGGTCGTACGAGCAGTACTTC. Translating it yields CASSFKGSYEQYF.

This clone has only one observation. CDR3 amino acids: CASSFPGYTQYF. CDR3 DNA sequence: TGTGCCAGCAGCTTTCCAGGGTATACGCAGTATTTT. The chain links TRBV5-6 to TRBJ2-3; maybe TRBD1 (5 bases). V was clipped by 2 bases and J by 7 bases, with 8 bases between them. The CDR3 is 12 residues long. Germline lookup yields CDR1 SGHDT and CDR2 YYEEEE.